This TCR beta chain was identified in a study of cytomegalovirus exposure and HLA in healthy donors. Assay used: immunoSEQ multiplex PCR; TCRdb lists only in-frame clones, some missing. Among more than 130,000 clones listed, around nine tenths were seen once. The CDR3 is 15 amino acids. Looked up from germline, CDR1 is SNHLY and CDR2 is FYNNEI. J was trimmed by 8 bases and V by 6 bases; bases with no gene match: 7. The chain joins TRBV2 to TRBJ2-1; 13 nucleotides line up with TRBD2. The sequenced material came from PBMCs. The TCR originated in a woman between 18 and 29 years old in good health and CMV-seropositive. CDR3 sequence (DNA): TGTGCCAGCAGCTGGACTAGCGGGAGTTTGGATGAGCAGTTCTTC. Translating it yields CASSWTSGSLDEQFF.